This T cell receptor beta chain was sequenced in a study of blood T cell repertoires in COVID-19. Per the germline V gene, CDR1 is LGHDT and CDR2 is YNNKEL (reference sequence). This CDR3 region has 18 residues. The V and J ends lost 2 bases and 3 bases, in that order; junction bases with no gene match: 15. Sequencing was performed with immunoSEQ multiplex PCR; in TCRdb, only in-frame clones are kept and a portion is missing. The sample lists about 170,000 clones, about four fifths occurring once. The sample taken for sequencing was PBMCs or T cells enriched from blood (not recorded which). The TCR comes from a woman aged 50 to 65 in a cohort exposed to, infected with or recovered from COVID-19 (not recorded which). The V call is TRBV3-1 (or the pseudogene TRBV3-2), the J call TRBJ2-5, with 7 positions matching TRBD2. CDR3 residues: CASSQKKPGLPREETQYF. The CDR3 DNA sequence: TGTGCCAGCAGCCAAAAAAAACCGGGACTACCTAGAGAAGAGACCCAGTACTTC.